Listed here are 23 T cell receptor beta chains from one sample, sequenced in a study of cytomegalovirus exposure and HLA in healthy donors. Use of 60 Vbeta and 13 Jbeta primers characterized the PCR. Some clones are missing from TCRdb's copy, which holds only in-frame ones; the method was immunoSEQ multiplex PCR. The sample has roughly 110,000 clones, 71% seen once. The sequenced material came from PBMCs. These receptors originate from a female donor in good health and CMV-seronegative.

This clone turned up a few times. For the CDR3, the DNA is TGTGCCAGCAGTGATCCGGGACAGGGACCCTATGGCTACACCTTC. Its translation: CASSDPGQGPYGYTF. V and J are TRBV2 and TRBJ1-2; 9 bases map to TRBD1. Trimming cost V 3 bases and J 4 bases; bases outside gene matches: 6. CDR1 SNHLY and CDR2 FYNNEI come from the germline V gene. This CDR3 contains 15 residues.

The chain recombines TRBV28 with TRBJ2-7; 9 bases match TRBD2. Germline V gene lookup returns CDR1 MDHEN and CDR2 SYDVKM. Trimming took 7 bases from V and 1 from J; bases not matched to a gene: 11. The CDR3 runs to 16 residues. The CDR3, as DNA: TGTGCCAGCACCAGTAGCGGGAGAGGCCGGTCCTACGAGCAGTACTTC. Encoded protein: CASTSSGRGRSYEQYF.

The gene calls are TRBV11-2 and TRBJ2-5; possibly TRBD1 for D (5 bases). The germline V gene has CDR1 SGHAT and CDR2 FQNNGV. Between the trimmed V and J ends, which lost 5 bases and 2 bases, there was a span of 15 bases. The CDR3 extends over 15 amino acids. CDR3 loop: CASSTTTGVQETQYF. The CDR3 nucleotides read TGTGCCAGCAGCACGACCACAGGAGTTCAAGAGACCCAGTACTTC.

The rearrangement links TRBV5-5 to TRBJ2-1, with D maybe TRBD2 (6 bases). Germline-derived CDR1 and CDR2 are SGHKS and YYEKEE (reference sequence). V was trimmed by 6 bases and J by 5 bases, leaving 18 bases between them. The CDR3 runs to 15 residues. The CDR3 loop is CASILRLTGDNEQFF. CDR3 nucleotide sequence: TGTGCCAGCATCCTGCGCCTAACGGGGGACAATGAGCAGTTCTTC.

J is TRBJ2-7 and V is TRBV27; 7 nucleotides agree with TRBD2. Unmatched junction bases numbered 9, after V lost 5 bases and J lost 2 bases. The CDR3 has 15 amino acids. CDR1 and CDR2 from the germline V gene are MNHEY and SMNVEV (reference sequence). CDR3 nucleotide sequence: TGTGCCAGCAGTCCCCTCAGCGGGGCCACCTACGAGCAGTACTTC. Protein product: CASSPLSGATYEQYF.

The rearrangement links TRBV6-5 to TRBJ2-7, with 11 bases matching TRBD2. Per the germline V gene, CDR1 is MNHEY and CDR2 is SVGAGI. The CDR3 covers 14 residues. V lost 5 bases to trimming and J lost 7 bases; unmatched junction nucleotides: 7. In nucleotides, the CDR3 is TGTGCCAGCAGTCGAACTAGCGGGAGTCGAGAGCAGTACTTC. Translated: CASSRTSGSREQYF.

In its sample, this clone was seen once. The chain is built from TRBV30 and TRBJ2-7; 7 nucleotides line up with TRBD1. The CDR3 extends over 13 amino acids. Germline-derived CDR1 and CDR2 are GTSNPN and SVGIG (reference sequence). With 0 bases clipped from V and 5 bases from J, the junction kept 4 bases outside the gene matches. CDR3 in amino acids: CAWSVLGGHEQYF. CDR3 in DNA: TGTGCCTGGAGTGTATTAGGGGGCCACGAGCAGTACTTC.

The chain has TRBV27 and TRBJ2-7; perhaps TRBD2 as D (6 bases). Trimming shortened V by 3 bases and J by 0 bases, and 18 bases separated the two germline ends. The germline V gene encodes CDR1 MNHEY and CDR2 SMNVEV (reference sequence). The length of the CDR3 is 17 residues. The CDR3 DNA is TGTGCCAGCAGTTTCGGGGTGGGGGGTGGGCCCTCCTACGAGCAGTACTTC. This gives the protein CASSFGVGGGPSYEQYF.

The chain joins TRBV27 to TRBJ2-3, with 16 nucleotides matching TRBD2. Germline trimming cut 3 bases from V and 6 bases from J; bases unmatched to any gene: 15. Germline V lookup: CDR1 MNHEY, CDR2 SMNVEV (reference sequence). CDR3 length equals 20 residues. The chain's CDR3 is CASSFFPDRGGLAGGDTQYF. For the CDR3, the DNA is TGTGCCAGCAGTTTTTTTCCTGACAGGGGGGGACTAGCGGGAGGGGATACGCAGTATTTT.

V is TRBV30 and J is TRBJ2-3; 7 bases are shared with TRBD2. From germline, CDR1 is GTSNPN and CDR2 SVGIG (reference sequence). The CDR3 length is 15 residues. V shed 5 bases and J 2 bases; nucleotides not matched to a gene: 10. The DNA for the CDR3 is TGTGCCTGGTGCTCCAATAGCGGGCCCACAGATACGCAGTATTTT. This codes for CAWCSNSGPTDTQYF.

The genes are TRBV5-5 and TRBJ2-7; D possibly corresponds to TRBD2 (6 bases). Germline V gene sequence: CDR1 SGHKS, CDR2 YYEKEE (reference sequence). The CDR3 runs to 14 residues. V was clipped by 0 bases and J by 2 bases, with 9 bases between them. The DNA of the CDR3 is TGTGCCAGCAGCTTGGACTGGAGGGCCTACGAGCAGTACTTC. Residues: CASSLDWRAYEQYF.

This chain uses TRBV27 with TRBJ1-5; D is ambiguous. The CDR3 runs 13 residues. Trimming stripped 0 bases from V and 7 bases from J, with 7 bases between. The V gene's germline CDR1 is MNHEY and CDR2 SMNVEV (reference sequence). In DNA, the CDR3 is TGTGCCAGCAGTTTATCTGTAGCGCAGCCCCAGCATTTT. Residues: CASSLSVAQPQHF.

This clone showed up just once. The chain uses TRBV5-8 and TRBJ1-2; D is perhaps TRBD1 (5 bases). The V and J ends lost 5 bases and 0 bases respectively, with 11 bases between them. This CDR3 region has 14 residues. Germline V CDR1 and CDR2: SGHTS, YDEGEE. CDR3: CASRRQGTNYGYTF. The CDR3 coding sequence is TGTGCCAGCAGACGGCAGGGCACTAACTATGGCTACACCTTC.

J is TRBJ2-7 and V is TRBV28, with 7 positions matching TRBD1. After removal of 6 bases from V and 3 bases from J, the junction contained 11 bases not matched to a gene. Germline CDR1 and CDR2: MDHEN and SYDVKM. The CDR3 extends over 15 amino acids. The CDR3 reads CASRPGTATLYEQYF. The CDR3 DNA is TGTGCCAGCAGACCCGGGACAGCAACCCTCTACGAGCAGTACTTC.

The chain joins TRBV9 to TRBJ2-2; possible D gene TRBD2, 5 bases. This CDR3 contains 13 residues. Trimming took off 6 bases at V and 4 bases at J, with 10 bases between the two ends. Germline CDR1 is SGDLS and CDR2 is YYNGEE. In DNA form, the CDR3 reads TGTGCCAGCAAGAGGGTTGGCACCGGGGAGCTGTTTTTT. Residues: CASKRVGTGELFF. Based on the CDR3 plus reference TRBV9 and TRBJ2-2, the full variable domain is DSGVTQTPKHLITATGQRVTLRCSPRSGDLSVYWYQQSLDQGLQFLIQYYNGEERAKGNILERFSAQQFPDLHSELNLSSLELGDSALYFCASKRVGTGELFFGEGSRLTVL.

The V and J genes are TRBV25-1 and TRBJ2-3; no firm D call. Germline CDR1 MGHDK, CDR2 SYGVNS. The CDR3 is 14 amino acids. Trimming removed 0 bases from V and 0 bases from J, with 4 bases in between. As DNA, the CDR3 is TGTGCCAGCAGTGAATACGAGAGCACAGATACGCAGTATTTT. Amino acids: CASSEYESTDTQYF.

The chain combines TRBV20-1 with TRBJ1-2; 8 bases agree with TRBD1. The CDR3 is 11 residues long. The trim removed 6 bases at V and 7 bases at J, leaving 4 bases unmatched. Per the germline V gene, CDR1 is DFQATT and CDR2 is SNEGSKA (reference sequence). The CDR3 DNA follows: TGCAGTGCGACAGGGGTAGGTGGCTACACCTTC. This translates into CSATGVGGYTF.

This clone was seen once. The chain links TRBV7-9 to TRBJ2-2; 9 positions agree with TRBD2. CDR3 length equals 17 residues. V shed 2 bases, J shed 5 bases, and the junction held 9 bases outside the gene matches. The V gene's germline CDR1 is SEHNR and CDR2 FQNEAQ (reference sequence). The CDR3 region is CASSLPRGRASTGELFF. CDR3 coding DNA: TGTGCCAGCAGCTTACCACGCGGGAGGGCGTCTACCGGGGAGCTGTTTTTT.

This chain joins TRBV19 and TRBJ2-7; tentative D call: TRBD2 (6 bases). V was pared by 7 bases and J by 5 bases, with 18 bases between. There are 14 residues in the CDR3. The germline V gene has CDR1 LNHDA and CDR2 SQIVND (reference sequence). Written as DNA, the CDR3 is TGTGCCAGTAAGGGGACTTTCGCCGGGGACGAGCAGTACTTC. This translates into CASKGTFAGDEQYF.

This chain connects TRBV19 to TRBJ2-6; weak D call: TRBD2 (6 bases). The CDR3 is 15 residues long. V lost 4 bases and J lost 2, with 9 bases in between. The germline V gene encodes CDR1 LNHDA and CDR2 SQIVND (reference sequence). The CDR3 spells CASSNGGAGANVLTF. Here the CDR3 DNA reads TGTGCCAGTAGTAATGGAGGGGCTGGGGCCAACGTCCTGACTTTC. Complete variable domain (other parts from reference TRBV19 and TRBJ2-6): DGGITQSPKYLFRKEGQNVTLSCEQNLNHDAMYWYRQDPGQGLRLIYYSQIVNDFQKGDIAEGYSVSREKKESFPLTVTSAQKNPTAFYLCASSNGGAGANVLTFGAGSRLTVL.

The gene calls are TRBV28 and TRBJ2-7; D is possibly TRBD2 (6 bases). Germline assignment: CDR1 MDHEN and CDR2 SYDVKM. V lost 7 bases and J 6 bases, leaving 19 bases between the germline ends. The CDR3 spans 14 residues. CDR3 loop: CASIPPGRPSEQYF. Written as DNA, the CDR3 is TGTGCCAGCATCCCCCCCGGGAGACCAAGCGAGCAGTACTTC. The variable domain in full, completed from reference TRBV28 and TRBJ2-7, reads DVKVTQSSRYLVKRTGEKVFLECVQDMDHENMFWYRQDPGLGLRLIYFSYDVKMKEKGDIPEGYSVSREKKERFSLILESASTNQTSMYLCASIPPGRPSEQYFGPGTRLTVT.

This clone was observed a handful of times. J is TRBJ1-5 and V is TRBV28; the match to TRBD1 covers 7 bases. The CDR3 length is 13 residues. V lost 3 bases to trimming and J lost 5 bases; unmatched junction nucleotides: 1. The V gene's germline CDR1 is MDHEN and CDR2 SYDVKM. The CDR3 loop is CASSFRGHQPQHF. The CDR3 region has the DNA TGTGCCAGCAGTTTTAGGGGGCATCAGCCCCAGCATTTT.

The rearrangement uses TRBV28 and TRBJ1-2, with 7 positions matching TRBD1. V was pared by 8 bases and J by 5 bases, with 5 bases of the junction left unmatched. CDR3 length: 12 amino acids. Per the germline V gene, CDR1 is MDHEN and CDR2 is SYDVKM. The CDR3 region has the DNA TGTGCCAGCCTGGGACAGACTTATGGCTACACCTTC. Its translation: CASLGQTYGYTF.